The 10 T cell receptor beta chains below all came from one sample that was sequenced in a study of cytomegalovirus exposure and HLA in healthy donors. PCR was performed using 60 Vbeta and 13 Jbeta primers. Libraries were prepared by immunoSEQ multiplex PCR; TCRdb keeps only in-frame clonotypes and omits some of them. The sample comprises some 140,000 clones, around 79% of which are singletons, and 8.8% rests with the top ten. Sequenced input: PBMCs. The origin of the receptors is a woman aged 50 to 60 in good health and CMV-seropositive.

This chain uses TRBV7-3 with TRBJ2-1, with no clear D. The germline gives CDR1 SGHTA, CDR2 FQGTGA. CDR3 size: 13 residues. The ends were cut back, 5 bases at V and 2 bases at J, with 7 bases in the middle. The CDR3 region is CASSLSAYNEQFF. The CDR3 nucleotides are TGTGCCAGCAGCCTTTCTGCCTACAATGAGCAGTTCTTC.

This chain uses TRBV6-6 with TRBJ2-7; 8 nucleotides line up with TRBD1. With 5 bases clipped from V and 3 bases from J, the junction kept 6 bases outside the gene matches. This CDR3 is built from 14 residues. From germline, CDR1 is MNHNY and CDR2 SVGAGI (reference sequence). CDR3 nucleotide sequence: TGTGCCAGCAGTGCCGACAGGGGAGGCTACGAGCAGTACTTC. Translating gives CASSADRGGYEQYF.

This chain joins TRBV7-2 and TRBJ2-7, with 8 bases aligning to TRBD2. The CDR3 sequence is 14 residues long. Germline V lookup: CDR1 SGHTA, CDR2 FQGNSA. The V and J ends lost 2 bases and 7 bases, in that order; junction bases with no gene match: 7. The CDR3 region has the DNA TGTGCCAGCAGCTTACGGGGACTAGAATTTGAGCAGTACTTC. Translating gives CASSLRGLEFEQYF.

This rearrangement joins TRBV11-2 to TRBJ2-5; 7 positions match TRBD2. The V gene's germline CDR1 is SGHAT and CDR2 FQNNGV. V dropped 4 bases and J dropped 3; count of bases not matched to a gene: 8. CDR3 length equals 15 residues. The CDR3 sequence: CASSWIGGREETQYF. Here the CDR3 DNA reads TGTGCCAGCAGCTGGATCGGGGGGAGGGAAGAGACCCAGTACTTC.

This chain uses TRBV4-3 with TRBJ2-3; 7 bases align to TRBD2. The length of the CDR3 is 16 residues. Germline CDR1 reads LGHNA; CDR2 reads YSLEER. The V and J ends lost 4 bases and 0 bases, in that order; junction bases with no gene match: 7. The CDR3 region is CASSRGGGESTDTQYF. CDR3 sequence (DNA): TGCGCCAGCAGCCGGGGCGGGGGTGAAAGCACAGATACGCAGTATTTT.

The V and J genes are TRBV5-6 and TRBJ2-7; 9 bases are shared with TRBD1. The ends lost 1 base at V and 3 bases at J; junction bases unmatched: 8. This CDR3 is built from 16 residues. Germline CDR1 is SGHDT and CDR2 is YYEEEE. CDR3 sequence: CASSLTAGTGFYEQYF. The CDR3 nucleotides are TGTGCCAGCAGCTTGACCGCCGGGACAGGGTTCTACGAGCAGTACTTC.

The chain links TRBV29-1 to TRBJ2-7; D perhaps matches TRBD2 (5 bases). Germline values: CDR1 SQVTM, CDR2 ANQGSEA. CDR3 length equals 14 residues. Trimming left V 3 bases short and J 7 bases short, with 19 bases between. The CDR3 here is CSVEAPGVKGEQYF. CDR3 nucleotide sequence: TGCAGCGTTGAGGCACCCGGGGTTAAAGGAGAGCAGTACTTC.

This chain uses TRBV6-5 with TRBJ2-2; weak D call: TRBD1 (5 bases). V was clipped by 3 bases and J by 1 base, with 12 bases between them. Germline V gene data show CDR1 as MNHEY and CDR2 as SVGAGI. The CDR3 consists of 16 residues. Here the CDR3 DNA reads TGTGCCAGCAGTTATGGGGCTGAGCTGAACACCGGGGAGCTGTTTTTT. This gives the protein CASSYGAELNTGELFF.

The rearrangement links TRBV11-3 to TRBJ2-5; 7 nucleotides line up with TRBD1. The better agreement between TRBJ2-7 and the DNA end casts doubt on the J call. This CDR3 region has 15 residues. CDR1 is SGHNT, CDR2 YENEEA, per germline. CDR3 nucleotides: TGTGCCAGCAGCTTAGCCGGAACAGGGGCCTACGAGCAGTACTTC. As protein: CASSLAGTGAYEQYF.

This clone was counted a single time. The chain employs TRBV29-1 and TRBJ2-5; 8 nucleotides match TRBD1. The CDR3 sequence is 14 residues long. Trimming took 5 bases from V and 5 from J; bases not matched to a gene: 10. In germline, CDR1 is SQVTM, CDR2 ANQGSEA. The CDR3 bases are TGCAGCGTTACCGGACAGGGTTGGGGGGAGACCCAGTACTTC. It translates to CSVTGQGWGETQYF.